One sample yielded the 6 T cell receptor beta chains listed below, sequenced in a study of blood T cell repertoires in COVID-19. Assay: immunoSEQ multiplex PCR; the TCRdb copy retains only in-frame clones and omits some. The sample yields approximately 150,000 clones, roughly 82% seen once. The sequenced sample was peripheral blood. The origin of the receptors is a human donor in a cohort sampled during active COVID-19.

This chain joins TRBV29-1 and TRBJ1-5; 7 bases line up with TRBD1. The CDR3 totals 14 residues. CDR1 and CDR2 (germline): SQVTM, ANQGSEA. J lost 2 bases, V lost 5 bases, and 6 bases had no gene match. The CDR3 coding sequence is TGCAGCGTTATGACAGGGTTAGGCAATCAGCCCCAGCATTTT. Translated: CSVMTGLGNQPQHF.

The V gene is TRBV2, the J gene TRBJ1-1, with D hard to call. This CDR3 has 9 residues. V lost 8 bases to trimming and J lost 9 bases, with 7 bases between them. The germline V gene has CDR1 SNHLY and CDR2 FYNNEI. Here the CDR3 reads CASGNQAFF. The CDR3 DNA is TGTGCCAGCGGCAACCAAGCTTTCTTT.

The rearrangement uses TRBV7-3 and TRBJ2-1; 13 bases match TRBD2. J was trimmed by 13 bases and V by 0 bases; bases with no gene match: 3. From germline, CDR1 is SGHTA and CDR2 FQGTGA. The CDR3 consists of 14 residues. CDR3: CASSLTTSGGVQFF. DNA for the CDR3: TGTGCCAGCAGCTTAACAACTAGCGGGGGGGTCCAGTTCTTC.

J is TRBJ1-2 and V is TRBV29-1; 10 nucleotides align to TRBD1. Germline V gene data show CDR1 as SQVTM and CDR2 as ANQGSEA. The CDR3 runs to 14 residues. V shed 3 bases, J shed 6 bases, and the junction held 7 bases outside the gene matches. DNA of the CDR3: TGCAGCGTTGAGACAGGGGGCGCTTTCCATGGCTACACCTTC. Its protein product is CSVETGGAFHGYTF.

This clone was seen just once. The rearrangement links TRBV5-5 to TRBJ2-1; 11 nucleotides line up with TRBD2. V was pared by 0 bases and J by 2 bases, with 4 bases of the junction left unmatched. Germline V CDR1 and CDR2: SGHKS, YYEKEE (reference sequence). The CDR3 is made up of 17 amino acids. CDR3 in DNA: TGTGCCAGCAGCTTGGGTGAGGGACTAGCGGCCTACAATGAGCAGTTCTTC. Translation gives CASSLGEGLAAYNEQFF.

DNA of the CDR3: TGTGCCAGCAGTGGTTCGATCGGGACAGGTAGCAATCAGCCCCAGCATTTT. The encoded protein is CASSGSIGTGSNQPQHF. The chain is built from TRBV2 and TRBJ1-5; TRBD1 agrees at 8 bases. The germline V gene has CDR1 SNHLY and CDR2 FYNNEI. Losses at the gene ends were 4 bases for V and 0 bases for J; bases not matched to a gene: 8. The CDR3 is 17 amino acids. Combining the CDR3 with reference TRBV2 and TRBJ1-5 gives the whole variable domain EPEVTQTPSHQVTQMGQEVILRCVPISNHLYFYWYRQILGQKVEFLVSFYNNEISEKSEIFDDQFSVERPDGSNFTLKIRSTKLEDSAMYFCASSGSIGTGSNQPQHFGDGTRLSIL.